The 8 T cell receptor beta chains below come from one sample, sequenced in a study of CXCR3-negative and CXCR3-positive naive CD8 T cells. Study-wide results and caveats: Naive CXCR3-positive cells had TRB CDR3s more hydrophobic than those of CXCR3-negative naive cells.

The antigens for these receptors are not known. The authors prepared UMI-labeled TRB cDNA libraries by 5' RACE. TCRdb processed the 5' RACE reads again and assigns one entry to each CDR3 protein, with no DNA. Its clone listing holds approximately 5,000 distinct CDR3 sequences. Sequences were obtained from naive CXCR3+ CD8+ T cells from blood. The subset: CD45RO-CCR7+CD27+CD95- naive CD8+ T cells expressing CXCR3 (TNR3+). The receptors stem from a human donor in good health. Some clones in this sample may be carry-over from other donors' samples.

The V and J genes are TRBV12-3 or TRBV12-4 and TRBJ2-2; TCRdb returns TRBD1, unconfirmable since there is no DNA. This CDR3 has 18 amino acids. CDR3 loop: CASSTSGVGRFNTGELFF.

The chain uses TRBV3-1 and TRBJ1-5; TCRdb calls TRBD1, which cannot be checked without DNA. Germline lookup yields CDR1 LGHDT and CDR2 YNNKEL (reference sequence). This CDR3 comprises 15 residues. CDR3 in amino acids: CASSQDGEGNQPQHF. The entire variable domain, with the rest obtained from reference TRBV3-1 and TRBJ1-5, is as follows: DTAVSQTPKYLVTQMGNDKSIKCEQNLGHDTMYWYKQDSKKFLKIMFSYNNKELIINETVPNRFSPKSPDKAHLNLHINSLELGDSAVYFCASSQDGEGNQPQHFGDGTRLSIL.

J is TRBJ2-1 and V is TRBV29-1; TCRdb returns TRBD2, unconfirmable since there is no DNA. CDR3 length equals 15 residues. The germline V gene has CDR1 SQVTM and CDR2 ANQGSEA. CDR3 amino acids: CSVEDRTRNYNEQFF.

This clonotype is medium-sized by frequency. The chain uses TRBV28 and TRBJ1-1; the D gene TCRdb calls, TRBD1, cannot be checked with no DNA. In germline, CDR1 is MDHEN, CDR2 SYDVKM. This CDR3 is built from 19 residues. The CDR3 sequence: CASSFARWGLTGVNTEAFF.

The CDR3 sequence is CSVDWGSSYEQYF. J is TRBJ2-7 and V is TRBV29-1. The length of the CDR3 is 13 residues. Germline-derived CDR1 and CDR2 are SQVTM and ANQGSEA.

This clonotype shows up as medium-sized by frequency. The gene calls are TRBV29-1 and TRBJ2-1; TCRdb's D call, TRBD1, is unchecked because there is no DNA. This CDR3 region has 12 residues. Germline CDR1 is SQVTM and CDR2 is ANQGSEA. The CDR3 loop is CSVGRVGNEQFF.

V is TRBV29-1 and J is TRBJ2-5; the TRBD2 assignment by TCRdb is unverifiable without DNA. The germline V gene encodes CDR1 SQVTM and CDR2 ANQGSEA. The CDR3 runs 17 residues. Here the CDR3 reads CSVDPVDSGGPEETQYF.

V is TRBV20-1 and J is TRBJ1-2; TCRdb outputs TRBD1, but without DNA this stays unchecked. Germline lookup yields CDR1 DFQATT and CDR2 SNEGSKA (reference sequence). The CDR3 has 13 residues. CDR3 amino acids: CSARGQGQRGYTF.